The entry below describes one T cell receptor (beta chain). TCR alpha and beta CDR3 regions were amplified from RNA using iRepertoire nested multiplex PCR. TCRdb called the multiplex PCR reads again in MiXCR, with one record for every CDR3 protein. The sample has around 90,000 distinct CDR3 sequences, 40% seen once. The sample belongs to a study of glioma-infiltrating T cells. Germline CDR1 is SQVTM and CDR2 is ANQGSEA. The CDR3 consists of 14 residues. Trimming left V 3 bases short and J 5 bases short, with 17 bases between. The sample consisted of glioma tissue, nonneoplastic brain tissue, or PBMCs (not recorded which). This sequence joins TRBV29-1 and TRBJ2-7; D is possibly TRBD2 (6 bases). This TCR was sampled from a human donor with low-grade glioma or glioblastoma, undergoing nonglioma brain surgery, or in good health (not recorded which). The CDR3 spells CSVEAPTSPNEQYF. For the CDR3, the DNA is TGCAGCGTTGAGGCCCCAACTAGCCCCAACGAGCAGTACTTC.